Sequencing of this T cell receptor (beta chain) was carried out in a study of shared clonotypes between healthy human individuals. General observations from the study: Sequencing depth was expected to influence donor clonotype sharing. Only blood underwent sampling, and tissue repertoires likely differ.

The study enrolled healthy HIV-negative adults without recent acute infections or vaccinations as donors. Original data processing: With immunoSEQ giving junction-only sequences and no quality scores, filtering differed. Libraries were prepared by immunoSEQ multiplex PCR; TCRdb keeps only in-frame clonotypes and omits some of them. The V and J calls and clone size are taken from that table; D and trimming were inferred from the DNA. The sample shows about 480,000 clones, 75% to 80% of them seen only once. Notes on this clone: Its specificity is unknown.

The sequence came from a woman aged 40 to 50 in good health. Some clones in this sample may be carry-over from other donors' samples. The material sequenced was PBMCs.

CDR3 sequence: CASSQDFGAGNEQYF. The CDR3 DNA reads as TGTGCCAGCAGCCAAGATTTCGGGGCTGGAAACGAGCAGTACTTC. The J gene is TRBJ2-7, the V gene TRBV14, with D perhaps assigned TRBD1 or TRBD2 (5 bases each). Trimming shortened V by 0 bases and J by 5 bases, and 14 bases separated the two germline ends. CDR1 and CDR2 (germline): SGHDN, FVKESK. The CDR3 contains 15 residues.